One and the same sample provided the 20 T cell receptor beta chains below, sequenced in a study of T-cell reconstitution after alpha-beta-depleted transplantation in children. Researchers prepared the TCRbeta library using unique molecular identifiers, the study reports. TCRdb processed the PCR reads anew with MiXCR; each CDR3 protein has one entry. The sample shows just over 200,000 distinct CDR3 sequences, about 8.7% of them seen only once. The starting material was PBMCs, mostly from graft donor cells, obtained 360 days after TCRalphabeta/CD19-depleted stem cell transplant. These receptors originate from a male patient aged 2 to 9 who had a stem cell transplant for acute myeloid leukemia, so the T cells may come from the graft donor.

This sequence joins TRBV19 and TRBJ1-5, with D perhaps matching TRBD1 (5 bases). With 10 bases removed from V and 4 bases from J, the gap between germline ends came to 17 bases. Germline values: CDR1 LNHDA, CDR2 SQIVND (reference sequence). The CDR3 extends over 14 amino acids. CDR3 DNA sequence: TGTGCCACCACCTTCCGGGACGGAAATCAGCCCCAGCATTTT. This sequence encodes CATTFRDGNQPQHF.

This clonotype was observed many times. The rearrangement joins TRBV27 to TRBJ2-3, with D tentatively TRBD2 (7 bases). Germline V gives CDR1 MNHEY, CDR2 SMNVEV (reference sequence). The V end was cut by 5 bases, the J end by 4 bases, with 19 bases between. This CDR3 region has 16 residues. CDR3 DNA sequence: TGTGCCAGCAGTGCCCCGGGGGCGGGAGCCCCAGATACGCAGTATTTT. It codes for CASSAPGAGAPDTQYF.

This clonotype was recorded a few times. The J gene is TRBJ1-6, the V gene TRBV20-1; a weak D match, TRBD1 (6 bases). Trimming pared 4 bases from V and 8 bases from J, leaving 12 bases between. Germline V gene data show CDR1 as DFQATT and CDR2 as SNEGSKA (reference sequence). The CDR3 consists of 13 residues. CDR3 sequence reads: CSATQGRDSPLHF. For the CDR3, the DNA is TGCAGTGCTACCCAGGGGCGCGATTCACCCCTCCACTTT.

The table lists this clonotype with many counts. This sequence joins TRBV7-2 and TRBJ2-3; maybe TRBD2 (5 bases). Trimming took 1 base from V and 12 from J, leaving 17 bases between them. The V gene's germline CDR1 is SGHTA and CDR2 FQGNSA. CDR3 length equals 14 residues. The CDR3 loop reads CASSLDRSVTTQYF. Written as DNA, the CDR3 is TGTGCCAGCAGCTTAGACCGTAGCGTCACTACACAGTATTTT.

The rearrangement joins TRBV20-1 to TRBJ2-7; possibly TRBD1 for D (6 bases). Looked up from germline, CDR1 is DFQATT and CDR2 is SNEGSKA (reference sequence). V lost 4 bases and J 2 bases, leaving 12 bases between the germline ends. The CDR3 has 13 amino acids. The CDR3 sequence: CSAKGHAAYEQYF. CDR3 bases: TGCAGTGCTAAGGGACACGCCGCCTACGAGCAGTACTTC.

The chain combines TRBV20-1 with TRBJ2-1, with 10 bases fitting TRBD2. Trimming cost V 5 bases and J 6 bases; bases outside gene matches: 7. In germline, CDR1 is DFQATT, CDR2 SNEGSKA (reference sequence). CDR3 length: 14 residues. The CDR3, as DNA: TGCAGTGCTGGGGGGCTAGCGGGAGCCAATGAGCAGTTCTTC. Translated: CSAGGLAGANEQFF.

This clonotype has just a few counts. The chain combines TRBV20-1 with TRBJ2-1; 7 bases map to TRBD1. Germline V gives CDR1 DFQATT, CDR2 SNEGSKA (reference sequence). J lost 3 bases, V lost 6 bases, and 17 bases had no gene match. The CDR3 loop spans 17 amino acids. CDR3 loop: CSAEVQGGERDYNEQFF. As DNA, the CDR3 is TGCAGTGCGGAGGTTCAAGGGGGCGAGAGGGACTACAATGAGCAGTTCTTC.

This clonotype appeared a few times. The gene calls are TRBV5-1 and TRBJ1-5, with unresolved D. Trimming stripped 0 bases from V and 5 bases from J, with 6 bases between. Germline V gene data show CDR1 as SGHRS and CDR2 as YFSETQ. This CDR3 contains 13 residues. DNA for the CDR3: TGCGCCAGCAGCTTGGGAGGACATCAGCCCCAGCATTTT. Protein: CASSLGGHQPQHF. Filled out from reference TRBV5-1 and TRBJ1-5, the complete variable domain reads KAGVTQTPRYLIKTRGQQVTLSCSPISGHRSVSWYQQTPGQGLQFLFEYFSETQRNKGNFPGRFSGRQFSNSRSEMNVSTLELGDSALYLCASSLGGHQPQHFGDGTRLSIL.

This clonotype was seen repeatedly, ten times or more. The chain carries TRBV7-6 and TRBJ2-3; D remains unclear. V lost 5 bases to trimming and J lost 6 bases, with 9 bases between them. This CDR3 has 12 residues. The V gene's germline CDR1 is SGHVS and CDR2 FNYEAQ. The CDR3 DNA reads TGTGCCAGCAGCGCCTTCGCGGATACGCAGTATTTT. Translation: CASSAFADTQYF.

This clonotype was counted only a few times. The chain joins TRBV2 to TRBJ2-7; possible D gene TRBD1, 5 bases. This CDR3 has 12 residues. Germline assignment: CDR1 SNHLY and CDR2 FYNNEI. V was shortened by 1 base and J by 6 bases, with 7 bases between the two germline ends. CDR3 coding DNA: TGTGCCAGCAGTGAAGAGGGGTTCGAGCAGTACGTC. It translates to CASSEEGFEQYV.

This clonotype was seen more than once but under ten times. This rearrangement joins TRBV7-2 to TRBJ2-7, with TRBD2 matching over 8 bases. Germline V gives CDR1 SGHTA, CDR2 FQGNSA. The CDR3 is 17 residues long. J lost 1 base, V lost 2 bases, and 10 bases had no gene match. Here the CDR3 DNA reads TGTGCCAGCAGCTTAAAACCCGAGACTAGCGCTTCCTACGAGCAGTACTTC. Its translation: CASSLKPETSASYEQYF.

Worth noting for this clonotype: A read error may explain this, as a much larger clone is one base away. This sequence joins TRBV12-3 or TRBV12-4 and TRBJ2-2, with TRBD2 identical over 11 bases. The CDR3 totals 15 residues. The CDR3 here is CASTRGLAVTRELFF. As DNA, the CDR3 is TGTGCCAGCACCCGGGGACTAGCGGTCACCAGGGAGCTGTTTTTT.

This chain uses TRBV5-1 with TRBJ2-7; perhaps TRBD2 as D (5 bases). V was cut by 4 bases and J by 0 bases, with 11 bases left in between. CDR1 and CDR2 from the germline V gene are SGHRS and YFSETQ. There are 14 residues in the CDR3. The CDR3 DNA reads TGCGCCAGCAGCCCCCGAGCGGACTCCTACGAGCAGTACTTC. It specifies CASSPRADSYEQYF.

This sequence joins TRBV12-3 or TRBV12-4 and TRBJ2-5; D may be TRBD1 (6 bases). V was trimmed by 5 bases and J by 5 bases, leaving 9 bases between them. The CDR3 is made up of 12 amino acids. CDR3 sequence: CASSATGETQYF. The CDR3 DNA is TGTGCCAGCAGTGCAACAGGGGAGACCCAGTACTTC.

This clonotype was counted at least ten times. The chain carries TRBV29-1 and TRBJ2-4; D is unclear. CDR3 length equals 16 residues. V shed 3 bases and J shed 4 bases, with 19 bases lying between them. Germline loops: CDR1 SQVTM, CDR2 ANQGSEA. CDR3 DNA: TGCAGCGTTGAGAGGTGGGCAGGCCCAATTAAAAACATTCAGTACTTC. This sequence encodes CSVERWAGPIKNIQYF.

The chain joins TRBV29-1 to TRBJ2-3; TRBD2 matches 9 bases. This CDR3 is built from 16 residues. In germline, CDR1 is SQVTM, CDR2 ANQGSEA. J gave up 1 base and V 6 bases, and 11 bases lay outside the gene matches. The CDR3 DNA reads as TGCAGCGTCGGCGGCATAGCGGGAGAGGGCACAGATACGCAGTATTTT. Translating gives CSVGGIAGEGTDTQYF.

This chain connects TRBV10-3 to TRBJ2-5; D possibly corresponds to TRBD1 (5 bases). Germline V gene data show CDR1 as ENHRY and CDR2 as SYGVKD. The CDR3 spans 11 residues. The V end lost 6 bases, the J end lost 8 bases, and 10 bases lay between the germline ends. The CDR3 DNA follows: TGTGCCATCAGAGGGGCGGATACCCAGTACTTC. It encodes CAIRGADTQYF.

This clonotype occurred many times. The CDR3: CSVLDSDYGYTF. DNA of the CDR3: TGCAGCGTCCTGGACAGCGACTATGGCTACACCTTC. The genes are TRBV29-1 and TRBJ1-2; D is possibly TRBD1 (6 bases). This CDR3 has 12 residues. Germline CDR1 is SQVTM and CDR2 is ANQGSEA. V was clipped by 6 bases and J by 3 bases, with 11 bases between them.

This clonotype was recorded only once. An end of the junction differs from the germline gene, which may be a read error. DNA for the CDR3: TGCAGTGCTAGAGAGACCAGAAGTCTCAGCTCCTACAATGCGCAGTTCTTC. It is translated as CSARETRSLSSYNAQFF. This chain links TRBV20-1 with TRBJ2-1, with no clear D. The CDR3 spans 17 residues. CDR1 is DFQATT and CDR2 is SNEGSKA in the germline V gene (reference sequence).

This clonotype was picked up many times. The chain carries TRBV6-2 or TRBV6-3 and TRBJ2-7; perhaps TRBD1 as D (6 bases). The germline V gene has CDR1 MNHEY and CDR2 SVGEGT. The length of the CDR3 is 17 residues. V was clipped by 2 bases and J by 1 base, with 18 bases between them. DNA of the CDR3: TGTGCCAGCAGTTACCCACGCCCGACAGGCCAATCCTACGAGCAGTACTTC. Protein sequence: CASSYPRPTGQSYEQYF.